This T cell receptor beta chain was sequenced during a study of CD8 T cell repertoires and HIV-1 epitope variants. Study-wide context: Tested: three Gag epitope families, Nef HW9 and YT9. An approximately nine-day culture received IL-2, IL-7 and IL-15 on days 3 and 7.

On the immunoSEQ platform, TCR beta CDR3s were sequenced at survey depth. TCRdb keeps only in-frame clones here, not all; method: immunoSEQ multiplex PCR. The table has tens of thousands of clones, over 70% seen once; the top ten hold roughly 24%. Germline CDR1 SGHDT, CDR2 YYEEEE. CDR3 length: 13 amino acids. V dropped 0 bases and J dropped 2 bases, with 5 bases sitting between them. The source material was uncultured baseline CD8+ T cells from peripheral blood mononuclear cells (PBMCs). This chain uses TRBV5-6 with TRBJ1-2; D uncertain. The clonotype comes from a male donor with HIV. CDR3 region: CASSLAENYGYTF. The CDR3 nucleotides read TGTGCCAGCAGCTTGGCCGAAAACTATGGCTACACCTTC.